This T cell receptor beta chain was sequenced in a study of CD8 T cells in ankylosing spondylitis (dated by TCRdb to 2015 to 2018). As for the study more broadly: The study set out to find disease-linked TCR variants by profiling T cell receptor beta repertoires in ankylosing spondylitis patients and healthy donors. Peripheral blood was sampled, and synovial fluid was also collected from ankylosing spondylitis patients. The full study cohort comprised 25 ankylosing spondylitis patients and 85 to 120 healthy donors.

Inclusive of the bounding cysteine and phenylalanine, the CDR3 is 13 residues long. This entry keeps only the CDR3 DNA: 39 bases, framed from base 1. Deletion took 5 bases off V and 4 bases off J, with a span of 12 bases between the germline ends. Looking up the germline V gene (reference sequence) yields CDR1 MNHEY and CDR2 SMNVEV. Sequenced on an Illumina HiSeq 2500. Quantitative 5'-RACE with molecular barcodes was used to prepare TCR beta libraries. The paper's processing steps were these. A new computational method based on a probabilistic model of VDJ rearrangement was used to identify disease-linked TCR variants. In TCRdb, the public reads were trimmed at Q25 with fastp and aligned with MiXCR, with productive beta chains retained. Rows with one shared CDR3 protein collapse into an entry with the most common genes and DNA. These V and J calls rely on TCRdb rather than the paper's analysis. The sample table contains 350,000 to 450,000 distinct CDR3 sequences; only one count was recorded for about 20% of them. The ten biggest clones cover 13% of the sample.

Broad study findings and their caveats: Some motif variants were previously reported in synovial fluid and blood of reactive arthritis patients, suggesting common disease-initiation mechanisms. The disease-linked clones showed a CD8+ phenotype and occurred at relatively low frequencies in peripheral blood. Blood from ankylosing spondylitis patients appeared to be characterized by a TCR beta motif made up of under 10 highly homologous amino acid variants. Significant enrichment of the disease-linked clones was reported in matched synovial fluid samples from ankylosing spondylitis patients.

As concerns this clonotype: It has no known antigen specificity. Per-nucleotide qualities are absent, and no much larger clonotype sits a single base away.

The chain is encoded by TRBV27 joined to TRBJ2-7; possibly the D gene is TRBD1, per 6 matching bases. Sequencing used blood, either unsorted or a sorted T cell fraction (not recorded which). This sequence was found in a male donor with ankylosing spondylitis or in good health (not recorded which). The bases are TGTGCCAGCAGTAAACAGGGTCCGTACGAGCAGTACTTC. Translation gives CASSKQGPYEQYF.